These 6 T cell receptor beta chains were all obtained from the same sample, sequenced in a study of blood T cell repertoires in COVID-19. Only in-frame clones appear in the TCRdb table, and some are missing; sequencing was by immunoSEQ multiplex PCR. The sample has around 300,000 clones, roughly 90% seen once. The sequencing input was PBMCs or T cells enriched from blood (not recorded which). These TCRs come from a woman aged 40 to 55 who had recovered from COVID-19.

The chain joins TRBV7-2 to TRBJ2-7, with D perhaps TRBD1 (6 bases). The CDR3 length is 14 residues. The V and J ends lost 1 base and 3 bases respectively, with 10 bases between them. Germline V gives CDR1 SGHTA, CDR2 FQGNSA. CDR3 loop: CASSLGDTYYEQYF. CDR3 nucleotide sequence: TGTGCCAGCAGCTTAGGGGACACATACTACGAGCAGTACTTC.

V usage is TRBV2 and J usage is TRBJ1-1; perhaps TRBD1 as D (6 bases). Trimming cost V 2 bases and J 7 bases, with 20 bases left between them. This CDR3 region has 16 residues. Germline V CDR1 and CDR2: SNHLY, FYNNEI. The CDR3: CASSEWYPAGEIEAFF. CDR3 nucleotide sequence: TGTGCCAGCAGTGAATGGTACCCTGCAGGGGAAATTGAAGCTTTCTTT.

The chain couples TRBV7-2 to TRBJ1-2; weak D call: TRBD1 (5 bases). V lost 5 bases and J 4 bases, leaving 14 bases between the germline ends. The CDR3 runs 14 residues. Germline V gene lookup returns CDR1 SGHTA and CDR2 FQGNSA. CDR3 nucleotide sequence: TGTGCCAGCAGCGCCGGGGGATTAGGCTATGGCTACACCTTC. Translation gives CASSAGGLGYGYTF.

The chain carries TRBV6-5 and TRBJ1-4; 9 positions match TRBD1. Trimming removed 6 bases from V and 4 bases from J; junction bases left unmatched: 3. CDR1 is MNHEY and CDR2 is SVGAGI in the germline V gene. The CDR3 is 14 residues long. The CDR3 DNA reads TGTGCCAGCAGCCTGGGACAGGGTAATGAAAAACTGTTTTTT. Translated: CASSLGQGNEKLFF.

The V and J genes are TRBV4-1 and TRBJ2-5; 13 bases fit TRBD2. Trimming removed 5 bases from V and 1 base from J; junction bases left unmatched: 1. Germline CDR1 and CDR2: MGHRA and YSYEKL. The CDR3 has 15 residues. The CDR3 nucleotides read TGCGCCAGCAGCTGGACTAGCGGGGGCCAAGAGACCCAGTACTTC. This translates into CASSWTSGGQETQYF.

V is TRBV7-8 and J is TRBJ2-1; 13 bases agree with TRBD2. The CDR3 contains 15 residues. The germline CDR1 and CDR2 sequences are SGHVS and FQNEAQ. The V and J ends lost 4 bases and 9 bases, in that order; junction bases with no gene match: 6. The CDR3 is CASSSTSGGAGEQFF. CDR3 nucleotide sequence: TGTGCCAGCAGCTCAACTAGCGGGGGGGCCGGTGAGCAGTTCTTC.